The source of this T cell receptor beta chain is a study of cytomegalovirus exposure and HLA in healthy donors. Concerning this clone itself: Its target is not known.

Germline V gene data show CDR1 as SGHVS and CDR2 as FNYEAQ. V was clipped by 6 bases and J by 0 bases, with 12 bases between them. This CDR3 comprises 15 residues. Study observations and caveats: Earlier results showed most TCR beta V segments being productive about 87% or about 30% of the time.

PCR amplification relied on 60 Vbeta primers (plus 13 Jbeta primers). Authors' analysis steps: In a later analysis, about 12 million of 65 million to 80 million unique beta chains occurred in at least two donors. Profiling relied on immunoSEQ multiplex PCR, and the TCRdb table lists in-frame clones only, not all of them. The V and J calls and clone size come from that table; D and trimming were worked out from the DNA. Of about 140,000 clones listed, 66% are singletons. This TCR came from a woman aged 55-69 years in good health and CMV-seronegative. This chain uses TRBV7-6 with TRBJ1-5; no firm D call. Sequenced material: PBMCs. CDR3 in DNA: TGTGCCAGCAGACCGACAAGAAATAGCAATCAGCCCCAGCATTTT. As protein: CASRPTRNSNQPQHF.